These 7 T cell receptor beta chains were sequenced from one sample in a study of T cell responses to AZD1222 COVID-19 vaccine listed by TCRdb under 2021. Receptors were amplified or captured by the immunoSEQ multiplex PCR assay. TCRdb holds this immuneACCESS table with in-frame rearrangements only. Some clones are missing; in checked studies, unresolved V genes explain under half, and the rest has no known cause. In all, the sample holds 40,000 to 45,000 clones, and about four fifths of those were seen once. The ten largest clonotypes hold 20% to 25% of the sample. The time point label, read with the paper, signifies: about 28 days (+/-7) after the second vaccine dose. In the paper's terms, the treatment or condition label means: meningococcal conjugate vaccine given as trial control. This sample comprised peripheral blood, obtained 28 days after the second dose of the MenACWY control vaccine. The receptor source for this set is an adult who received the MenACWY meningococcal vaccine as a control.

The V and J genes are TRBV28 and TRBJ1-5, with a possible D match to TRBD1 (5 bases). The CDR3 is 15 residues long. V lost 2 bases, J lost 4 bases, and 12 bases lay in between. In germline, CDR1 is MDHEN, CDR2 SYDVKM. CDR3 loop: CASSLPTGVNQPQHF. The CDR3 DNA reads TGTGCCAGCAGTTTACCTACGGGGGTGAATCAGCCCCAGCATTTT.

The V and J genes are TRBV6-2 or TRBV6-3 and TRBJ1-1, with D perhaps TRBD1 (5 bases). The CDR3 spans 13 residues. V dropped 6 bases and J dropped 1 base, with 9 bases sitting between them. Germline values: CDR1 MNHEY, CDR2 SVGEGT. CDR3 DNA sequence: TGTGCCAGCAGCCACGACAGGAACACTGAAGCTTTCTTT. This encodes CASSHDRNTEAFF.

This sequence joins TRBV7-8 and TRBJ1-1; no firm D call. The CDR3 loop spans 11 amino acids. V lost 4 bases and J 3 bases, leaving 3 bases between the germline ends. The germline V gene has CDR1 SGHVS and CDR2 FQNEAQ. DNA of the CDR3: TGTGCCAGCAGCTCGGACACTGAAGCTTTCTTT. Its translation is CASSSDTEAFF.

J is TRBJ1-6 and V is TRBV2; the match to TRBD1 covers 7 bases. V gave up 6 bases and J gave up 10 bases; unmatched junction bases: 12. The CDR3 spans 15 residues. Germline V lookup: CDR1 SNHLY, CDR2 FYNNEI. This chain's CDR3 is CASSQGGGRGSPLHF. In nucleotides, the CDR3 is TGTGCCAGCAGCCAAGGGGGCGGCAGGGGATCACCCCTCCACTTT.

The rearrangement links TRBV6-1 to TRBJ1-2, with unresolved D. The V and J ends lost 1 base and 8 bases respectively, with 11 bases between them. CDR1 and CDR2 from the germline V gene are MNHNS and SASEGT. The CDR3 length is 13 residues. The chain's CDR3 is CASSEGHGWGYTF. The CDR3 DNA is TGTGCCAGCAGTGAAGGACACGGCTGGGGCTACACCTTC.

The CDR3 bases are TGTGCCAGCAGCTCGGGACCCACCTCGGGGAATGAGCAGTTCTTC. Translated: CASSSGPTSGNEQFF. The chain uses TRBV5-5 and TRBJ2-1; D could derive from TRBD1 or TRBD2 (5 bases each). The CDR3 loop spans 15 amino acids. In germline, CDR1 is SGHKS, CDR2 YYEKEE (reference sequence). Trimming removed 3 bases at V and 7 bases at J, with 17 bases between.

This clone was counted between two and nine times. V usage is TRBV4-1 and J usage is TRBJ1-5; D call uncertain. The V gene's germline CDR1 is MGHRA and CDR2 YSYEKL. Trimming stripped 1 base from V and 2 bases from J, with 9 bases between. This CDR3 contains 15 residues. The CDR3 sequence is CASSQASPRNQPQHF. CDR3 bases: TGCGCCAGCAGCCAAGCAAGCCCCCGCAATCAGCCCCAGCATTTT.